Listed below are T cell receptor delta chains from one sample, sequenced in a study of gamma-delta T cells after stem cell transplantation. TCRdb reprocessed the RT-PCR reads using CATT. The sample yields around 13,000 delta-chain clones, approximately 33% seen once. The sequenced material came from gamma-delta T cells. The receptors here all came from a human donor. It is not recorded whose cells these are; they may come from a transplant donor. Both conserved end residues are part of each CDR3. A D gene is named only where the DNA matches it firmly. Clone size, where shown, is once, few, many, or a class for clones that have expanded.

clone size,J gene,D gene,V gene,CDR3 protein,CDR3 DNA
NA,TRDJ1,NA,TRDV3,CAFNSPTLDTDKLIF,TGTGCCTTTAATAGCCCGACCCTTGACACCGATAAACTCATCTTT
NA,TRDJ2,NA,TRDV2,CACETRRGYKEAQLFF,TGTGCCTGTGAAACACGTCGAGGATACAAGGAAGCACAACTCTTCTTT
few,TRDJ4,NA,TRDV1,CALGLPSCYTGGLTRPLIF,TGTGCTCTTGGGCTGCCTTCCTGTTATACTGGGGGCCTGACCAGACCCCTGATCTTT
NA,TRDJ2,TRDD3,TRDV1,CALGGAQRGYGLTAQLFF,TGTGCTCTTGGGGGAGCTCAAAGGGGATACGGATTGACAGCACAACTCTTCTTT
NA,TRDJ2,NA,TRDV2,CACDPRGRGSLTAQLFF,TGTGCCTGTGATCCACGAGGCAGGGGTTCTTTGACAGCACAACTCTTCTTT
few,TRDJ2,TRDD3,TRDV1,CALGEPIHYWGAAQLFF,TGTGCTCTTGGGGAACCAATTCATTACTGGGGGGCAGCACAACTCTTCTTT
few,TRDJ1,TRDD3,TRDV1,CALGDMPPATGGYSDKLIF,TGTGCTCTTGGGGACATGCCCCCCGCTACTGGGGGATACTCGGATAAACTCATCTTT
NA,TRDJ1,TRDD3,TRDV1,CALGERLGVFTDKLIF,TGTGCTCTTGGGGAACGACTGGGGGTTTTCACCGATAAACTCATCTTT
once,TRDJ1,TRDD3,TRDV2,CACDIYFTGGYGRRKLIF,TGTGCCTGTGACATCTACTTTACTGGGGGATACGGAAGGAGAAAACTCATCTTT
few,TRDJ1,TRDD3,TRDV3,CAIFGRRLGDKGEYTDKLIF,TGTGCGATCTTCGGACGTCGGCTGGGGGATAAAGGGGAATACACCGATAAACTCATCTTT
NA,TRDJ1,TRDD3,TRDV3,CAFSCTGGYAGDKLIF,TGTGCCTTTAGCTGTACTGGGGGATACGCGGGCGATAAACTCATCTTT
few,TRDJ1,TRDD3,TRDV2,CACASRELGDAVYTDKLIF,TGTGCCTGTGCCTCGCGGGAACTGGGGGATGCCGTGTACACCGATAAACTCATCTTT
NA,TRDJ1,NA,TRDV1,CAIGEGRMADRRYTDKLIF,TGTGCTATTGGGGAAGGTAGGATGGCGGATCGACGGTACACCGATAAACTCATCTTT
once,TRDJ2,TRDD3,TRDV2,CACNKLGDNPTAQLFF,TGTGCCTGTAACAAACTGGGGGATAATCCAACAGCACAACTCTTCTTT
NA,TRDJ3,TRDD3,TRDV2,CACDTVLGAKGSWDTRQMFF,TGTGCCTGTGACACCGTACTGGGGGCTAAGGGCTCCTGGGACACCCGACAGATGTTTTTC
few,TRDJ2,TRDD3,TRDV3,CACTGGYLTAQLFF,TGTGCCTGTACTGGGGGATACTTGACAGCACAACTCTTCTTT
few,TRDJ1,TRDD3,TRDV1,CALGGLGPSIIYWGLYTDKLIF,TGTGCTCTTGGGGGATTGGGGCCTTCTATAATCTACTGGGGCCTCTACACCGATAAACTCATCTTT
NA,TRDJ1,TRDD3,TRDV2,CACDTKNRAFRNWGSRELIF,TGTGCCTGTGACACCAAAAATCGTGCCTTCCGCAACTGGGGGTCCCGGGAACTCATCTTT
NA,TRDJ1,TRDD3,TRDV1,CALGDHPLRATGGDLYTDKLIF,TGTGCTCTTGGGGACCACCCCCTCCGGGCGACTGGGGGTGACCTGTACACCGATAAACTCATCTTT
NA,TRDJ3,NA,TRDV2,CACDKGPVLVDQKTWDTRQMFF,TGTGCCTGTGACAAAGGGCCCGTACTGGTGGATCAGAAAACCTGGGACACCCGACAGATGTTTTTC
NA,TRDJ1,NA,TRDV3,CAFSRTWGDRYTDKLIF,TGTGCCTTCAGCAGAACTTGGGGGGACAGGTACACCGATAAACTCATCTTT
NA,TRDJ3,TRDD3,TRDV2,CACDTGGYFSWDTRQMFF,TGTGCCTGTGACACCGGGGGATACTTCTCCTGGGACACCCGACAGATGTTTTTC
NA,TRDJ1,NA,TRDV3,CAFILRGTTVDTLIF,TGTGCCTTTATCCTACGGGGGACAACTGTTGATACACTCATCTTT
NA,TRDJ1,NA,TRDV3,CAFHAYHTDKLIF,TGTGCCTTCCATGCCTACCACACCGATAAACTCATCTTT
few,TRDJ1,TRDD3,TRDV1,CALGALWVGEDTDKLIF,TGTGCTCTTGGGGCCCTCTGGGTGGGGGAGGACACCGATAAACTCATCTTT
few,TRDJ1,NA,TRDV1,CALGEKEGRELDNFGKLIF,TGTGCTCTTGGGGAAAAAGAAGGACGCGAGCTGGATAATTTCGGTAAACTCATCTTT
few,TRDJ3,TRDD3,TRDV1,CALGDSAPDRTGGYMPWDTRQMFF,TGTGCTCTTGGGGATTCCGCGCCCGACCGTACTGGGGGATACATGCCCTGGGACACCCGACAGATGTTTTTC
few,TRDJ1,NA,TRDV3,CASPGKTDGEGKLIF,TGTGCCAGCCCGGGGAAGACTGACGGGGAAGGTAAGCTCATCTTT
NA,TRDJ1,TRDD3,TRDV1,CALGEPLLGDKRADKLIF,TGTGCTCTTGGGGAACCACTACTGGGGGATAAGAGAGCCGATAAACTCATCTTT
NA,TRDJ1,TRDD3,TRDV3,CACPCNKSEYWGSDKLIF,TGTGCCTGCCCATGTAACAAGTCAGAGTACTGGGGGTCCGATAAACTCATCTTT
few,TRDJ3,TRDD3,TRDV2,CACDTRGDIPWDTRQMFF,TGTGCCTGTGACACCCGGGGGGATATCCCCTGGGACACCCGACAGATGTTTTTC
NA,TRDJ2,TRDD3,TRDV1,CALGERELSGGYRAQLFF,TGTGCTCTTGGGGAAAGAGAGCTTTCTGGGGGATACAGAGCACAACTCTTCTTT
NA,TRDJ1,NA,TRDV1,CALGEAGSSRDKLIF,TGTGCTCTTGGGGAAGCCGGGAGCTCCCGCGATAAACTCATCTTT
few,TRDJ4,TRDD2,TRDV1,CALGELTSYRWGPPSWEPLIF,TGTGCTCTTGGGGAACTTACTTCCTACAGGTGGGGACCACCCTCATGGGAACCCCTGATCTTT
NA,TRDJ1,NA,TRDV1,CALGELALLLPYTDKLIF,TGTGCTCTTGGGGAACTAGCTCTCCTCCTCCCGTACACCGATAAACTCATCTTT
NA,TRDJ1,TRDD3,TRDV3,CAFRPTGGWYDKLIF,TGTGCCTTCCGACCTACTGGGGGATGGTACGATAAACTCATCTTT
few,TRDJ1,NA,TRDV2,CACDRGGIYTDKLIF,TGTGCCTGTGACAGGGGGGGAATTTACACCGATAAACTCATCTTT
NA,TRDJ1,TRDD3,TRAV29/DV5,CAASDPSVYWGIRVELIF,TGTGCAGCAAGCGACCCTTCCGTTTACTGGGGGATAAGGGTGGAACTCATCTTT
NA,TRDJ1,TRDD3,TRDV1,CALGQGLTTGGYADKLIF,TGTGCTCTTGGCCAAGGGTTAACTACTGGGGGATACGCCGATAAACTCATCTTT
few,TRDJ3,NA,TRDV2,CACDTERIPRAWDTRQMFF,TGTGCCTGTGACACCGAGCGGATACCGAGGGCCTGGGACACCCGACAGATGTTTTTC
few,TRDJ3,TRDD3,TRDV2,CACDSTGGSWDTRQMFF,TGTGCCTGTGACAGTACTGGGGGCTCCTGGGACACCCGACAGATGTTTTTC